One and the same sample provided the 11 T cell receptor beta chains below, sequenced in a study of CD4 T cells in relation to SARS-CoV-2 and coronaviruses. Measured with immunoSEQ multiplex PCR; TCRdb has only the in-frame clones, and not every one. The sample includes 25,000 or so clones, 73% of them seen just once. No antigen is known for these receptors. The unexposed donors gave CD4+ T cells in about 2011-2019, prior to COVID-19. Isolation of CD4+ T cells took place after less than 11 days in culture. Sequences were obtained from CD4+ T cells from PBMCs, cultured in vitro. These receptors were obtained from a human donor in good health.

The chain links TRBV4-2 to TRBJ2-3; 10 nucleotides match TRBD2. Germline V gene data show CDR1 as LGHNA and CDR2 as YNFKEQ. The CDR3 length is 16 residues. J lost 6 bases, V lost 0 bases, and 6 bases had no gene match. In DNA form, the CDR3 reads TGTGCCAGCAGCCAAGATGCGATTAGCGGGAGGGATACGCAGTATTTT. Residues: CASSQDAISGRDTQYF.

This chain connects TRBV19 to TRBJ2-5; possibly TRBD1 or TRBD2 for D (5 bases each). The CDR3 runs 14 residues. The V gene's germline CDR1 is LNHDA and CDR2 SQIVND (reference sequence). Trimming cost V 5 bases and J 5 bases, with 15 bases left between them. CDR3 in DNA: TGTGCCAGTAGTCCGCGAGGGGATGCTGAGACCCAGTACTTC. Translating it yields CASSPRGDAETQYF. Using reference TRBV19 and TRBJ2-5 for the parts outside the CDR3, the full variable domain is DGGITQSPKYLFRKEGQNVTLSCEQNLNHDAMYWYRQDPGQGLRLIYYSQIVNDFQKGDIAEGYSVSREKKESFPLTVTSAQKNPTAFYLCASSPRGDAETQYFGPGTRLLVL.

The rearrangement links TRBV7-9 to TRBJ2-4, with D maybe TRBD2 (5 bases). The CDR3 has 15 amino acids. The germline CDR1 and CDR2 sequences are SEHNR and FQNEAQ (reference sequence). V shed 5 bases and J shed 8 bases, with 19 bases lying between them. The CDR3 DNA is TGTGCCAGCAGCCCCCCGCGGGCGGTGGTGGACATTCAGTACTTC. It yields the protein CASSPPRAVVDIQYF.

This chain uses TRBV7-9 with TRBJ2-1; D remains unclear. The germline V gene has CDR1 SEHNR and CDR2 FQNEAQ (reference sequence). This CDR3 is built from 12 residues. V lost 8 bases and J lost 0, with 5 bases in between. The CDR3 protein is CASRGSYNEQFF. CDR3 sequence (DNA): TGTGCCAGCCGCGGCTCCTACAATGAGCAGTTCTTC.

In this sample, this clone turned up once. CDR3 coding DNA: TGTGCCACCAGCAGAGATCGGCGGTTCAATGGAGCCCAGCATTTT. Its protein is CATSRDRRFNGAQHF. The chain employs TRBV15 and TRBJ1-5, with D hard to call. Looked up from germline, CDR1 is LNHNV and CDR2 is YYDKDF (reference sequence). The CDR3 consists of 15 residues. V shed 0 bases and J shed 11 bases, with 17 bases lying between them.

This clone was observed once. The CDR3 sequence is CAISGGVDNSPLHF. CDR3 sequence (DNA): TGTGCCATCAGTGGTGGGGTAGATAATTCACCCCTCCACTTT. V gene TRBV10-3 combines with J gene TRBJ1-6, with D unresolved. CDR3 length: 14 residues. Germline V gene sequence: CDR1 ENHRY, CDR2 SYGVKD. V was clipped by 4 bases and J by 5 bases, with 9 bases between them.

The chain has TRBV19 and TRBJ2-7, with 8 nucleotides matching TRBD1. Per the germline V gene, CDR1 is LNHDA and CDR2 is SQIVND (reference sequence). The CDR3 extends over 15 amino acids. V trimming: 8 bases; J trimming: 0 bases; junction bases outside the gene matches: 9. The CDR3 spells CASRQVQGGSYEQYF. CDR3 DNA: TGTGCCAGTCGACAAGTACAGGGGGGCTCCTACGAGCAGTACTTC.

The chain couples TRBV11-3 to TRBJ2-3; 14 bases agree with TRBD2. J was trimmed by 3 bases and V by 5 bases; bases with no gene match: 4. Germline V gives CDR1 SGHNT, CDR2 YENEEA. This CDR3 has 16 amino acids. The CDR3: CASSPGTSGRTDTQYF. CDR3 coding DNA: TGTGCCAGCAGCCCCGGGACTAGCGGGAGAACAGATACGCAGTATTTT.

The sample holds one count of this clone. The chain has TRBV19 and TRBJ2-5, with unresolved D. CDR3 size: 14 residues. Germline CDR1 is LNHDA and CDR2 is SQIVND (reference sequence). Trimming cost V 3 bases and J 5 bases, with 13 bases left between them. DNA of the CDR3: TGTGCCAGTAGTATTAACGGTGGCCGGGAGACCCAGTACTTC. Its translation: CASSINGGRETQYF.

V usage is TRBV6-5 and J usage is TRBJ1-2; D uncertain. Germline lookup yields CDR1 MNHEY and CDR2 SVGAGI. CDR3 length: 15 residues. Deletions cut 6 bases from V and 0 bases from J, with 14 bases between. Written as DNA, the CDR3 is TGTGCCAGCAGATATAGCCAGTTAGCTAACTATGGCTACACCTTC. Translating it yields CASRYSQLANYGYTF.

This rearrangement joins TRBV3-1 (or the pseudogene TRBV3-2) to TRBJ1-2; tentatively, D is TRBD1 (5 bases). The germline V gene encodes CDR1 LGHDT and CDR2 YNNKEL (reference sequence). V lost 4 bases to trimming and J lost 6 bases, with 15 bases between them. The CDR3 extends over 14 amino acids. The CDR3 spells CASSPSGGRNGYTF. CDR3 coding DNA: TGTGCCAGCAGCCCAAGCGGGGGTAGGAATGGCTACACCTTC.